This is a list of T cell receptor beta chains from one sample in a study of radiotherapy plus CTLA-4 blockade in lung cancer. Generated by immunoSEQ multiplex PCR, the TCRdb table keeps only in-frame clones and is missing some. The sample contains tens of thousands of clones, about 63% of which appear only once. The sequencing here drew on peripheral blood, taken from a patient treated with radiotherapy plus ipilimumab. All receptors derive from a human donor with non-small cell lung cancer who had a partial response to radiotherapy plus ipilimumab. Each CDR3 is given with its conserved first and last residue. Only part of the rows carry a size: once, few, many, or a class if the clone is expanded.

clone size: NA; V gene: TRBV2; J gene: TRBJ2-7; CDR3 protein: CVSSARIRDEQYF
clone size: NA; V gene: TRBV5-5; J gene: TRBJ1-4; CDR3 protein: CASRAGTDNEKLFF
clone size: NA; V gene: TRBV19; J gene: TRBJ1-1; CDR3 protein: CASSIEAGLRSEAFF
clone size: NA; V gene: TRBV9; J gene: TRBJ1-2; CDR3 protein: CASSVGDSPWGYGYTF
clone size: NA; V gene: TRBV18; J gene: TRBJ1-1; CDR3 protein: CASSPPTGGTEAFF
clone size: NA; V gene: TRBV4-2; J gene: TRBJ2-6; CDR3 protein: CASSTRTGAGANVLTF
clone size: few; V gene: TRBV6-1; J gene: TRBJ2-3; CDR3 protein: CASRTIGGTQYF
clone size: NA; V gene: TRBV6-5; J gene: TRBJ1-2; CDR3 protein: CASSSPAVDYGYTF
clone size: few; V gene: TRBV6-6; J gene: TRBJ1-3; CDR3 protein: CASSGGGFGNTIYF
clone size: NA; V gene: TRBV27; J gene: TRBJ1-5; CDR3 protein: CASSSSQTVGVQPQHF
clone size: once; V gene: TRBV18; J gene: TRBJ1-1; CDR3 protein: CASSPAGQMNTEAFF
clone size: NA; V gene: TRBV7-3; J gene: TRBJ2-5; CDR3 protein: CASSPLANGVGTQYF
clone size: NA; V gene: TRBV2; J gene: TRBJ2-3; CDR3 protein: CASFRGRTDTQYF
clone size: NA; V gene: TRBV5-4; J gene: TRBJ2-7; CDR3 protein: CASSPNRPWAGVSEQYF
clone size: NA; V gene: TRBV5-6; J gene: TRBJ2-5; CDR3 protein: CASSLDSGRGETQYF
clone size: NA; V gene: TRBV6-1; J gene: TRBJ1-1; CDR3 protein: CASRGTENTEAFF
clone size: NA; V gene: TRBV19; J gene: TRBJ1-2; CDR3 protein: CASSRRTGTFYGYTF
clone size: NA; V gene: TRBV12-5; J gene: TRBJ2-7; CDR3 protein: CASGGAQYEQYF
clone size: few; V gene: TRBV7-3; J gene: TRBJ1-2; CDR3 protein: CASSPRTTGYTF
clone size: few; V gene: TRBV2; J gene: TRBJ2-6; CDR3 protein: CASSRIDSGANVLTF
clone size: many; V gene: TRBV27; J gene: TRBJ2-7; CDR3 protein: CASTALAYEQYF
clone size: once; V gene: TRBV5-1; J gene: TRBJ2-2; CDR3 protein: CASSRSPAGEGGGELFF
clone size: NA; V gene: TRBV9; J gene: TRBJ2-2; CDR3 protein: CASSVGTGANTGELFF
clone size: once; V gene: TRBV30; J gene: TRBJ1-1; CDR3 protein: CAWSAIGTFEAFF
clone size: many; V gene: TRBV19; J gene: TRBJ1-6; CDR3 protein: CASSTVRDRYSPLHF
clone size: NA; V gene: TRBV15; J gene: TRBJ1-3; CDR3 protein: CATSRDGTVSGNTIYF